The source of this T cell receptor (beta chain) is a study of blood T cell repertoires in COVID-19. Sequencing used immunoSEQ multiplex PCR; TCRdb keeps in-frame clones, though not all of them. The sample holds roughly 280,000 clones, about 88% seen once. The germline V gene encodes CDR1 SGHVS and CDR2 FQNEAQ. Trimming at V came to 5 bases and at J to 6 bases, leaving 6 bases not matched to a gene. The length of the CDR3 is 14 residues. Sequenced input: PBMCs or T cells enriched from blood (not recorded which). The J gene is TRBJ1-4, the V gene TRBV7-8, with 7 positions matching TRBD1. This TCR came from a woman aged 45-60 years who had recovered from COVID-19. For the CDR3, the DNA is TGTGCCAGCAGCGGAGGGGGCGAGGATGAAAAACTGTTTTTT. Its protein is CASSGGGEDEKLFF. Looking up the rest from reference TRBV7-8 and TRBJ1-4 gives the full variable domain: GAGVSQSPRYKVAKRGQDVALRCDPISGHVSLFWYQQALGQGPEFLTYFQNEAQLDKSGLPSDRFFAERPEGSVSTLKIQRTQQEDSAVYLCASSGGGEDEKLFFGSGTQLSVL.